This T cell receptor (beta chain) is from a study of immune heterogeneity within non-small cell lung tumors. Study information: Of the tumors, a few were squamous cell, roughly 11 non-squamous, and 1 not otherwise specified. Study results and caveats: In tumor regions, T-cell clonality showed a moderate but significant correlation with local tumor mutational burden (R roughly 0.31). Some T-cell receptor beta clonotypes occurred at high frequency. These high-frequency clonotypes were largely distinct between individual patients.

Bulk tumor genomic DNA was the template, and each sample received about 600 ng. Far-apart biopsies, several per primary tumor, were taken during surgery. The study enrolled patients with untreated, newly diagnosed non-small cell lung cancer who underwent curative surgery. The donor pool consisted of newly diagnosed non-small cell lung cancer patients who were having surgery with curative intent. In a multiplex PCR, 32 V and 13 J primers amplified TCR beta CDR3. TCRdb re-called the multiplex PCR reads with MiXCR, one entry per CDR3 protein. Of 2,500 to 3,500 distinct CDR3 sequences in the sample, around 45% were seen once. This clonotype was observed a handful of times. Its target is unknown. Looked up from germline, CDR1 is MDHEN and CDR2 is SYDVKM. Trimming shortened V by 5 bases and J by 4 bases, and 11 bases separated the two germline ends. The CDR3 runs 14 residues.

This TCR was sampled from a woman aged 55-75 years with non-small cell lung cancer. V and J are TRBV28 and TRBJ1-4; D gene uncertain. Sequenced input: lung tumor tissue. The CDR3 spells CASSLGGVNEKLFF. The CDR3 nucleotides read TGTGCCAGCAGTCTGGGAGGAGTTAATGAAAAACTGTTTTTT.